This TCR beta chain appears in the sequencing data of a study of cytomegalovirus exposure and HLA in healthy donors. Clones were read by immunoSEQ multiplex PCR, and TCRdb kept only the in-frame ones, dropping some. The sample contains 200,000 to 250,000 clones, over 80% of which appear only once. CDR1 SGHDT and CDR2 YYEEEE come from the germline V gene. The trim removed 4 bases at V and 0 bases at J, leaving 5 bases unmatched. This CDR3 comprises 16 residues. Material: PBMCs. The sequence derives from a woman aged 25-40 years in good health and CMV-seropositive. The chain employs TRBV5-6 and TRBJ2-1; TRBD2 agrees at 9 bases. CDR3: CASSRLAESSYNEQFF. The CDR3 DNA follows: TGTGCCAGCAGCCGACTAGCGGAGAGCTCCTACAATGAGCAGTTCTTC. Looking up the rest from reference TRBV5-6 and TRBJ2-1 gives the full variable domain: DAGVTQSPTHLIKTRGQQVTLRCSPKSGHDTVSWYQQALGQGPQFIFQYYEEEERQRGNFPDRFSGHQFPNYSSELNVNALLLGDSALYLCASSRLAESSYNEQFFGPGTRLTVL.